Listed here are 13 T cell receptor beta chains from one sample, sequenced in a study of T cell repertoires in cytomegalovirus infection. TCRdb reanalysed the reads using MiXCR and keeps one entry per CDR3 protein. The sample holds around 490,000 distinct CDR3 sequences, roughly 29% seen once. The sample was PBMCs. These receptor sequences come from a human donor in good health (CMV status not recorded). Some clones in this sample may be carry-over from other donors' samples.

The chain carries TRBV27 and TRBJ2-1; TRBD2 aligns across 7 bases. Looked up from germline, CDR1 is MNHEY and CDR2 is SMNVEV (reference sequence). This CDR3 contains 14 residues. The trim removed 7 bases at V and 9 bases at J, leaving 12 bases unmatched. The CDR3 is CASIPPGGMGEQFF. CDR3 coding DNA: TGTGCCAGCATCCCGCCGGGAGGAATGGGTGAGCAGTTCTTC.

The chain has TRBV24-1 and TRBJ2-5; 8 bases are a match to TRBD1. Per the germline V gene, CDR1 is KGHDR and CDR2 is SFDVKD. Trimming at V came to 9 bases and at J to 4 bases, leaving 3 bases not matched to a gene. CDR3 length: 12 residues. The CDR3 here is CATGQGRETQYF. CDR3 bases: TGTGCCACCGGACAGGGCAGAGAGACCCAGTACTTC.

This clonotype was detected only a few times. The CDR3 reads CASSLGDGWRLDSGANVLTF. The CDR3 coding sequence is TGTGCCAGCAGTCTAGGCGACGGCTGGCGGTTGGACTCTGGGGCCAACGTCCTGACTTTC. J is TRBJ2-6 and V is TRBV27; D not certain. This CDR3 comprises 20 residues. Germline CDR1 reads MNHEY; CDR2 reads SMNVEV (reference sequence). The V end was cut by 5 bases, the J end by 0 bases, with 23 bases between.

Written as DNA, the CDR3 is TGTGCCAGCAGTTACCCCTTGAAAACAGATACGCAGTATTTT. This gives the protein CASSYPLKTDTQYF. The rearrangement joins TRBV6-2 or TRBV6-3 to TRBJ2-3; D not certain. Germline CDR1 reads MNHEY; CDR2 reads SVGEGT. V lost 2 bases to trimming and J lost 3 bases, with 9 bases between them. The CDR3 covers 14 residues.

The chain carries TRBV10-3 and TRBJ1-2, with 9 bases aligning to TRBD1. This CDR3 is built from 14 residues. The germline V gene has CDR1 ENHRY and CDR2 SYGVKD. Trimming removed 4 bases from V and 10 bases from J; junction bases left unmatched: 10. Here the CDR3 reads CAISVFLGTGLYTF. The CDR3 DNA is TGTGCCATCAGTGTGTTCCTGGGGACAGGGCTCTACACCTTC.

The chain uses TRBV6-6 and TRBJ2-1; 12 nucleotides match TRBD2. Looked up from germline, CDR1 is MNHNY and CDR2 is SVGAGI (reference sequence). V was pared by 5 bases and J by 1 base, with 9 bases of the junction left unmatched. The CDR3 is 18 residues long. CDR3 sequence reads: CASSRKSGLAGSYNEQFF. The CDR3, as DNA: TGTGCCAGCAGTCGAAAGTCCGGACTAGCGGGATCCTACAATGAGCAGTTCTTC.

This clonotype was detected only a few times. The chain combines TRBV28 with TRBJ2-4; no clear D gene. The CDR3 extends over 16 amino acids. Between the trimmed V and J ends, which lost 5 bases and 3 bases, there was a span of 17 bases. Germline-derived CDR1 and CDR2 are MDHEN and SYDVKM. The CDR3 spells CASSILTQLGKNIQYF. The CDR3 coding sequence is TGTGCCAGCAGTATCTTGACGCAGTTAGGCAAAAACATTCAGTACTTC.

The CDR3 spells CSASLTSGTTDTQYF. In nucleotides, the CDR3 is TGCAGTGCTAGCCTGACTAGCGGGACTACAGATACGCAGTATTTT. This chain joins TRBV20-1 and TRBJ2-3; 11 positions agree with TRBD2. V was pared by 3 bases and J by 3 bases, with 5 bases of the junction left unmatched. From germline, CDR1 is DFQATT and CDR2 SNEGSKA (reference sequence). This CDR3 is 15 amino acids long.

The gene calls are TRBV19 and TRBJ2-3; D uncertain. Germline values: CDR1 LNHDA, CDR2 SQIVND (reference sequence). The CDR3 consists of 14 residues. The V end lost 3 bases, the J end lost 0 bases, and 7 bases lay between the germline ends. As DNA, the CDR3 is TGTGCCAGTAGTATCTTGTTTAGCACAGATACGCAGTATTTT. Translated: CASSILFSTDTQYF.

This chain uses TRBV6-1 with TRBJ2-1; D might be TRBD1 (6 bases). This CDR3 is 15 amino acids long. The V and J ends lost 6 bases and 4 bases respectively, with 16 bases between them. Germline V gene data show CDR1 as MNHNS and CDR2 as SASEGT. The CDR3 protein is CASRTPGQGYNEQFF. The DNA of the CDR3 is TGTGCCAGCAGAACCCCGGGACAAGGATACAATGAGCAGTTCTTC.

This clonotype occurred a few times. The rearrangement joins TRBV12-3 or TRBV12-4 to TRBJ2-7; 7 bases align to TRBD1. The CDR3 spans 16 residues. The J segment lost 3 bases and the V segment lost 3 bases, leaving 11 bases of the junction unmatched. The CDR3 reads CASSLGDREWSYEQYV. The CDR3 region has the DNA TGTGCCAGCAGTTTGGGTGACAGGGAGTGGAGCTACGAGCAGTACGTC.

The chain recombines TRBV5-1 with TRBJ2-7, with D possibly called TRBD1 or TRBD2 (5 bases each). V was clipped by 0 bases and J by 3 bases, with 13 bases between them. Germline CDR1 is SGHRS and CDR2 is YFSETQ. The CDR3 spans 15 residues. As DNA, the CDR3 is TGCGCCAGCAGCTTGGAACTAGGGGCCAGCTACGAGCAGTACTTC. Translated: CASSLELGASYEQYF.

This clonotype was observed a few times. This rearrangement joins TRBV6-2 or TRBV6-3 to TRBJ2-1; no firm D call. Trimming took 6 bases from V and 3 from J, leaving 12 bases between them. This CDR3 has 14 residues. CDR1 MNHEY and CDR2 SVGEGT come from the germline V gene. The CDR3: CASSELYVYNEQFF. In DNA, the CDR3 is TGTGCCAGCAGCGAACTCTACGTCTACAATGAGCAGTTCTTC.